The 7 T cell receptor beta chains given below trace back to one sample, sequenced in a study of blood T cell repertoires in COVID-19. Sequenced by immunoSEQ multiplex PCR; TCRdb stores in-frame clones only, minus some. The top ten hold approximately 0.75% of the sample, which has around 100,000 clones, approximately 83% seen once. Input material: peripheral blood. The source of these receptors is a woman in her 70s with acute or convalescent COVID-19.

The V and J genes are TRBV12-3 or TRBV12-4 and TRBJ1-1; perhaps TRBD1 as D (6 bases). The CDR3 is 13 amino acids. V lost 7 bases and J lost 7, with 16 bases in between. As DNA, the CDR3 is TGTGCCAGCACCCCTCGGGCAGGGGATGAAGCTTTCTTT. It specifies CASTPRAGDEAFF.

The chain is built from TRBV6-1 and TRBJ2-7; 11 bases align to TRBD1. Germline V gene data show CDR1 as MNHNS and CDR2 as SASEGT. J was trimmed by 5 bases and V by 3 bases; bases with no gene match: 6. This CDR3 region has 15 residues. CDR3 amino acids: CASSDLGQGVDEQYF. The CDR3 DNA reads TGTGCCAGCAGTGATTTGGGACAGGGGGTCGACGAGCAGTACTTC.

V gene TRBV6-1 combines with J gene TRBJ2-1; 11 nucleotides agree with TRBD1. The length of the CDR3 is 16 residues. Per germline, CDR1 MNHNS and CDR2 SASEGT. After removal of 3 bases from V and 3 bases from J, the junction contained 4 bases not matched to a gene. The CDR3 reads CASSEDRGPLYNEQFF. Here the CDR3 DNA reads TGTGCCAGCAGTGAGGACAGGGGGCCCCTCTACAATGAGCAGTTCTTC.

The chain links TRBV5-1 to TRBJ2-3; 8 positions agree with TRBD2. CDR3 size: 16 residues. With V trimmed by 0 bases and J by 4 bases, 7 bases remained unmatched. Germline CDR1 reads SGHRS; CDR2 reads YFSETQ. Here the CDR3 DNA reads TGCGCCAGCAGCTTGGCCGGGCGGGGGGAGTCAGATACGCAGTATTTT. Protein: CASSLAGRGESDTQYF.

This rearrangement joins TRBV30 to TRBJ1-2; perhaps TRBD1 as D (5 bases). The germline V gene encodes CDR1 GTSNPN and CDR2 SVGIG (reference sequence). This CDR3 has 13 residues. V was clipped by 0 bases and J by 8 bases, with 13 bases between them. The CDR3 loop reads CAWSVGVTIGYTF. The CDR3 bases are TGTGCCTGGAGTGTAGGGGTTACCATCGGCTACACCTTC.

V is TRBV5-6 and J is TRBJ1-5, with D tentatively TRBD1 (5 bases). From germline, CDR1 is SGHDT and CDR2 YYEEEE. V was clipped by 0 bases and J by 6 bases, with 10 bases between them. The CDR3 sequence is 14 residues long. The CDR3, as DNA: TGTGCCAGCAGCTTGGTGGGGGGGGGTCAGCCCCAGCATTTT. This codes for CASSLVGGGQPQHF.

The count of this clone is one. V and J are TRBV15 and TRBJ2-2, with no clear D. This CDR3 has 14 residues. V gave up 0 bases and J gave up 8 bases, with 10 bases separating them. CDR1 is LNHNV and CDR2 is YYDKDF in the germline V gene (reference sequence). The CDR3 nucleotides read TGTGCCACCAGCAGAGATAGGCGGCCTGGGGAGCTGTTTTTT. Amino acids: CATSRDRRPGELFF.